This T cell receptor beta chain was recovered during a study of blood T cell repertoires in COVID-19. Overall study context: The samples span acute and convalescent COVID-19 from the United States, Italy and Spain. T cells, B-cell-depleted T cells, or PBMCs supplied cDNA or gDNA.

V was pared by 10 bases and J by 2 bases, with 13 bases between. The CDR3 is 13 amino acids. Germline V CDR1 and CDR2: ENHRY, SYGVKD. Authors' analysis steps: The assay estimated nucleated cells by amplifying reference gene primers. Repertoires were generated with immunoSEQ multiplex PCR, while TCRdb's copy carries only in-frame clones and drops some. D and trimming come from the DNA, and the V and J calls and clone size come from that table. The data hold approximately 230,000 clones, with 79% observed a single time. This clonotype was sampled from a middle-aged woman with active or convalescent COVID-19. This chain uses TRBV10-3 with TRBJ2-3, with a possible D match to TRBD1 (7 bases). The source material was peripheral blood. CDR3 residues: CATQGGFTDTQYF. The CDR3 DNA sequence: TGTGCCACGCAGGGGGGTTTCACAGATACGCAGTATTTT.